This T cell receptor (beta chain) stems from a study of STAT5B mutations in CD4+ large granular lymphocyte leukemia. Method: immunoSEQ multiplex PCR; TCRdb's copy keeps in-frame clones and lacks some. The sample holds under 35,000 clones, 65% to 80% seen once. The CDR3 is made up of 14 amino acids. The germline V gene has CDR1 SGHVS and CDR2 FNYEAQ. Trimming cost V 1 base and J 1 base, with 7 bases left between them. As to this clone: Its antigen is undetermined.

General study results and limits: Top patient clones used TRBV06 genes more often: 8/27 versus 2/35 in controls. Main leukemic clonotypes were patient-specific, but roughly 25% appeared at low frequency elsewhere. Without HLA matching, higher CD4+ than CD8+ T-LGLL clonality could reflect small sample size. Patient CD4-sorted repertoires looked more clonal than healthy CD4+ repertoires, even without putative leukemic clones.

The gene calls are TRBV7-6 and TRBJ1-1; D is undetermined. The source of this sequence is a human donor in good health. Sequenced material: CD4+ T cells from blood buffy coats. CDR3 amino acids: CASSLGEGNTEAFF. In nucleotides, the CDR3 is TGTGCCAGCAGCTTAGGCGAGGGGAACACTGAAGCTTTCTTT. The full variable domain, with the rest looked up from reference TRBV7-6 and TRBJ1-1, is GAGVSQSPRYKVTKRGQDVALRCDPISGHVSLYWYRQALGQGPEFLTYFNYEAQQDKSGLPNDRFSAERPEGSISTLTIQRTEQRDSAMYRCASSLGEGNTEAFFGQGTRLTVV.